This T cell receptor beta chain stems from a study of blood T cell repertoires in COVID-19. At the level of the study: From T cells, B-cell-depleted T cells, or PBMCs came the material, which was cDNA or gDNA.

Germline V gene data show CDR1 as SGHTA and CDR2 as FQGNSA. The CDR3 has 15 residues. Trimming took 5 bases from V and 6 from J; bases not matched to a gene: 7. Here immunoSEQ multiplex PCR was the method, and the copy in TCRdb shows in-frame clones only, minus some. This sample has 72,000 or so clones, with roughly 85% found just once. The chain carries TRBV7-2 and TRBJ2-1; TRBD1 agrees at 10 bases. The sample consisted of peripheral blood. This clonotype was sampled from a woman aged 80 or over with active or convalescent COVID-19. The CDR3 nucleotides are TGTGCCAGCAGCCCATTGGGGACAGGGGTCAATGAGCAGTTCTTC. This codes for CASSPLGTGVNEQFF. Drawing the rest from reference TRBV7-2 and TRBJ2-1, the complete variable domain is GAGVSQSPSNKVTEKGKDVELRCDPISGHTALYWYRQSLGQGLEFLIYFQGNSAPDKSGLPSDRFSAERTGGSVSTLTIQRTQQEDSAVYLCASSPLGTGVNEQFFGPGTRLTVL.